The T cell receptor beta chain under discussion was sequenced for a study of blood T cells in healthy people across ages. Of note for this clonotype: Its matching antigen is unknown.

Study-level findings and limits: Diversity of TCR beta correlated strongly with naive T cell percentage.

Primed by a sample-barcoded 5' primer and a J-beta primer mix, a second PCR proceeded for about 6 to 12 cycles. TCRdb processed the 5' RACE reads anew with MiXCR; each CDR3 protein has one entry. The data show around 790,000 distinct CDR3 sequences, under 55% seen once. The CDR3 runs 15 residues. Germline V CDR1 and CDR2: MNHEY, SVGEGT. The V end was cut by 0 bases, the J end by 3 bases, with 8 bases between. The chain uses TRBV6-2 or TRBV6-3 and TRBJ2-2, with D unclear. What was sequenced was blood. The clonotype comes from a man in his 60s in good health. CDR3 amino acids: CASSYSGSHTGELFF. The CDR3 region has the DNA TGTGCCAGCAGTTACTCCGGTTCCCACACCGGGGAGCTGTTTTTT.